The clone carrying this TCR beta chain has just one count. Its antigen is unknown. The data stem from a study of shared clonotypes between healthy human individuals. Study outcomes and limitations: Clonotype sharing levels among donors were expected to vary with sequencing depth. Only blood was sampled, and tissue TCR repertoires likely differ from blood ones.

Profiling relied on immunoSEQ multiplex PCR, and the TCRdb table lists in-frame clones only, not all of them. The sample yields more than 450,000 clones, about four fifths seen once. The receptor's source is a woman in her 40s in good health. Some clones in this sample may be carry-over from other donors' samples. Sequenced material: PBMCs.

The CDR3 DNA sequence: TGCGCCAGCAGCCAAGCCAGCGCGGGGACCGGGGAGCTGTTTTTT. Encoded protein: CASSQASAGTGELFF. This chain links TRBV4-1 with TRBJ2-2; D may be TRBD2 (6 bases). Trimming left V 1 base short and J 5 bases short, with 11 bases between. Germline V gives CDR1 MGHRA, CDR2 YSYEKL. The CDR3 is made up of 15 amino acids.